A single sample gave rise to the 17 T cell receptor beta chains below, sequenced in a study of radiotherapy plus CTLA-4 blockade in lung cancer. Using immunoSEQ multiplex PCR, the repertoire was profiled, and TCRdb retains in-frame clones only, with some absent. The table has 50,000 to 60,000 clones, under 80% seen once; the top ten hold 16%. This sample comprised peripheral blood, obtained from a patient treated with radiotherapy plus ipilimumab. Receptors were obtained from a human donor with non-small cell lung cancer who had a complete response to radiotherapy plus ipilimumab.

This chain uses TRBV4-1 with TRBJ1-5; possibly TRBD1 for D (5 bases). This CDR3 region has 13 residues. Germline loops: CDR1 MGHRA, CDR2 YSYEKL. Trimming removed 5 bases at V and 1 base at J, with 6 bases between. The CDR3: CASSGHSNQPQHF. Here the CDR3 DNA reads TGCGCCAGCAGCGGACACAGCAATCAGCCCCAGCATTTT.

DNA of the CDR3: TGTGCCAGCCACGCACAAGCGGAGTCACCCCTCCACTTT. As protein: CASHAQAESPLHF. The rearrangement uses TRBV6-6 and TRBJ1-6; no clear D gene. The CDR3 has 13 amino acids. The V gene lost 8 bases and the J gene lost 10 bases, with 15 bases spanning the gap. Germline CDR1 reads MNHNY; CDR2 reads SVGAGI (reference sequence).

The V gene is TRBV18, the J gene TRBJ1-2, with 9 nucleotides matching TRBD1. The CDR3 length is 15 residues. After removal of 5 bases from V and 4 bases from J, the junction contained 8 bases not matched to a gene. Germline assignment: CDR1 KGHSH and CDR2 LQKENI. This CDR3 reads CASSSNDRGGYGYTF. DNA for the CDR3: TGTGCCAGCTCATCTAACGACAGGGGGGGCTATGGCTACACCTTC.

V and J are TRBV19 and TRBJ1-4, with a tentative D call TRBD1 (5 bases). Germline V lookup: CDR1 LNHDA, CDR2 SQIVND (reference sequence). Trimming cost V 7 bases and J 8 bases, with 14 bases left between them. The CDR3 sequence is 13 residues long. CDR3 sequence reads: CASMRGAGEKLFF. CDR3 nucleotides: TGTGCCAGTATGCGTGGGGCTGGGGAAAAACTGTTTTTT.

This clone is a singleton in its sample. V and J are TRBV10-3 and TRBJ2-5; TRBD1 matches 9 bases. The J call may be mistaken, given a closer DNA end match to TRBJ2-7. The germline V gene has CDR1 ENHRY and CDR2 SYGVKD. The CDR3 totals 15 residues. Written as DNA, the CDR3 is TGTGCCATCAGGGAGGAGACGGACAGGGGCCACGAGCAGTACTTC. Its translation is CAIREETDRGHEQYF.

The chain has TRBV9 and TRBJ1-4, with 9 bases identical to TRBD1. V shed 3 bases, J shed 4 bases, and the junction held 7 bases outside the gene matches. The CDR3 loop spans 16 amino acids. The germline gives CDR1 SGDLS, CDR2 YYNGEE. CDR3 nucleotide sequence: TGTGCCAGCAGCGCGGGGGGACAGGGCTATAATGAAAAACTGTTTTTT. Translated: CASSAGGQGYNEKLFF.

The CDR3 sequence is CASSENAGGYEQYF. Here the CDR3 DNA reads TGCGCCAGCAGTGAGAACGCAGGGGGCTACGAGCAGTACTTC. V gene TRBV10-1 combines with J gene TRBJ2-7; 7 bases agree with TRBD1. Germline V CDR1 and CDR2: WNHNN, SYGVQD (reference sequence). V lost 2 bases, J lost 3 bases, and 4 bases stayed unmatched. CDR3 length equals 14 residues.

The V and J genes are TRBV7-9 and TRBJ2-2, with D perhaps matching TRBD1 (5 bases). Trimming took 4 bases from V and 6 from J, leaving 18 bases between them. The CDR3 covers 16 residues. Germline V gives CDR1 SEHNR, CDR2 FQNEAQ (reference sequence). This CDR3 reads CASSYSGAGNAGELFF. CDR3 DNA: TGTGCCAGCAGCTACAGTGGGGCAGGGAATGCCGGGGAGCTGTTTTTT.

CDR3 in DNA: TGTGCCAGCAGCTCTAGCGGGACGTTCGGGGAGCTGTTTTTT. Translating it yields CASSSSGTFGELFF. This chain uses TRBV7-2 with TRBJ2-2; 9 nucleotides match TRBD2. V lost 4 bases and J lost 7; bases outside the gene matches: 4. This CDR3 spans 14 amino acids. From germline, CDR1 is SGHTA and CDR2 FQGNSA.

The CDR3 spells CASSPREGDEQFF. The CDR3 DNA is TGTGCCAGCAGCCCCAGGGAAGGCGATGAGCAGTTCTTC. The chain has TRBV6-1 and TRBJ2-1; weak D call: TRBD1 (5 bases). Germline V gene sequence: CDR1 MNHNS, CDR2 SASEGT. V was clipped by 6 bases and J by 8 bases, with 14 bases between them. The CDR3 loop spans 13 amino acids.

This clone was counted a single time. V gene TRBV9 combines with J gene TRBJ1-3; TRBD1 might be the D (5 bases). The CDR3 covers 17 residues. Germline V gene lookup returns CDR1 SGDLS and CDR2 YYNGEE. V lost 4 bases and J 0 bases, leaving 17 bases between the germline ends. The CDR3 bases are TGTGCCAGCAGCCTGCTGGGCAGGGCCCTCTCTGGAAACACCATATATTTT. Translating gives CASSLLGRALSGNTIYF.

The chain uses TRBV2 and TRBJ1-2; D is undetermined. This CDR3 has 13 amino acids. CDR1 and CDR2 from the germline V gene are SNHLY and FYNNEI. Deletions cut 3 bases from V and 6 bases from J, with 11 bases between. Written as DNA, the CDR3 is TGTGCCAGCAGTGAGAACGATCTAGATGGCTACACCTTC. This encodes CASSENDLDGYTF.

V usage is TRBV18 and J usage is TRBJ2-1; TRBD2 matches at 8 bases. Trimming removed 6 bases from V and 9 bases from J; junction bases left unmatched: 13. The CDR3 totals 15 residues. Germline CDR1 and CDR2: KGHSH and LQKENI. CDR3 protein: CASSRLSGREGEQFF. The CDR3 region has the DNA TGTGCCAGCTCCCGACTGAGCGGGAGAGAGGGTGAGCAGTTCTTC. Variable domain in full (rest from reference TRBV18 and TRBJ2-1): NAGVMQNPRHLVRRRGQEARLRCSPMKGHSHVYWYRQLPEEGLKFMVYLQKENIIDESGMPKERFSAEFPKEGPSILRIQQVVRGDSAAYFCASSRLSGREGEQFFGPGTRLTVL.

The chain has TRBV27 and TRBJ1-6, with D perhaps TRBD1 (5 bases). Germline V gene data show CDR1 as MNHEY and CDR2 as SMNVEV (reference sequence). The V end was cut by 1 base, the J end by 5 bases, with 12 bases between. The CDR3 runs 16 residues. The CDR3 DNA is TGTGCCAGCAGTTTATTGTCAGGGCGGAATAATTCACCCCTCCACTTT. Translation: CASSLLSGRNNSPLHF.

In DNA, the CDR3 is TGTGCCAGTGAACCCGACAGGGCCACCTATGGCTACACCTTC. Protein: CASEPDRATYGYTF. V gene TRBV19 combines with J gene TRBJ1-2; TRBD1 matches at 7 bases. The junction had 10 bases not matched to a gene; V was cut back by 8 bases and J by 4 bases. From germline, CDR1 is LNHDA and CDR2 SQIVND (reference sequence). CDR3 size: 14 residues.

V gene TRBV27 combines with J gene TRBJ2-5; 8 bases match TRBD2. CDR3 size: 12 residues. Germline CDR1 reads MNHEY; CDR2 reads SMNVEV (reference sequence). Trimming took 6 bases from V and 5 from J; bases not matched to a gene: 2. CDR3 loop: CASRGLGETQYF. CDR3 coding DNA: TGTGCCAGCAGGGGACTAGGGGAGACCCAGTACTTC.

V gene TRBV6-5 combines with J gene TRBJ2-7, with 11 bases that match TRBD2. Germline V gene sequence: CDR1 MNHEY, CDR2 SVGAGI. The CDR3 covers 14 residues. After removal of 6 bases from V and 4 bases from J, the junction contained 5 bases not matched to a gene. CDR3 DNA sequence: TGTGCCAGCAGCCCGACTAGCGGGGATTACGAGCAGTACTTC. The encoded protein is CASSPTSGDYEQYF.